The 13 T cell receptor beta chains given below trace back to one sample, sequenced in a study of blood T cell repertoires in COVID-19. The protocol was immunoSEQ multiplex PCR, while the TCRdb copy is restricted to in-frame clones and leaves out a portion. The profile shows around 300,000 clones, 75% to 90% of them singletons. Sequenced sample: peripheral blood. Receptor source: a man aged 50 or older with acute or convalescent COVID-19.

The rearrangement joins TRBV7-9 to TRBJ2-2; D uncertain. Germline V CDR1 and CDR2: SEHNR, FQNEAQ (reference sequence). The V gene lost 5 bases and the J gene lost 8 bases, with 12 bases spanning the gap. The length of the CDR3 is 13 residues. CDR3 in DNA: TGTGCCAGCAGCCCCCAGGTTCTAGGGGAGCTGTTTTTT. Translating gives CASSPQVLGELFF. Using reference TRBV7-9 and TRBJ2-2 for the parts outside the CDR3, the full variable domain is DTGVSQNPRHKITKRGQNVTFRCDPISEHNRLYWYRQTLGQGPEFLTYFQNEAQLEKSRLLSDRFSAERPKGSFSTLEIQRTEQGDSAMYLCASSPQVLGELFFGEGSRLTVL.

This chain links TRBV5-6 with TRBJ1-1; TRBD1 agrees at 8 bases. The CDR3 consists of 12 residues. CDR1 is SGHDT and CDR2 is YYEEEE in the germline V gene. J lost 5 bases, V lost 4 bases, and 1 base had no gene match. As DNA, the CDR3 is TGTGCCAGCAGCACAGGGGGTACTGAAGCTTTCTTT. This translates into CASSTGGTEAFF.

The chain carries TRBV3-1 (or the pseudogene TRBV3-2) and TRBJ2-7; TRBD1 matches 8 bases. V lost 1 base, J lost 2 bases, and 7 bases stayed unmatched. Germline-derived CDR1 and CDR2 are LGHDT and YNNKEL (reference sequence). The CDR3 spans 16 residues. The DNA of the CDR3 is TGTGCCAGCAGCCAAGTCGGGACAGGCCATACCTACGAGCAGTACTTC. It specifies CASSQVGTGHTYEQYF.

CDR3 nucleotides: TGTGCCTGGAGTGCCTTTCTAAAGGAGACCCAGTACTTC. Translation: CAWSAFLKETQYF. V usage is TRBV30 and J usage is TRBJ2-5; no clear D. Germline V gene data show CDR1 as GTSNPN and CDR2 as SVGIG (reference sequence). This CDR3 spans 13 amino acids. V lost 1 base and J 5 bases, leaving 11 bases between the germline ends. Using reference TRBV30 and TRBJ2-5 for the parts outside the CDR3, the full variable domain is SQTIHQWPATLVQPVGSPLSLECTVEGTSNPNLYWYRQAAGRGLQLLFYSVGIGQISSEVPQNLSASRPQDRQFILSSKKLLLSDSGFYLCAWSAFLKETQYFGPGTRLLVL.

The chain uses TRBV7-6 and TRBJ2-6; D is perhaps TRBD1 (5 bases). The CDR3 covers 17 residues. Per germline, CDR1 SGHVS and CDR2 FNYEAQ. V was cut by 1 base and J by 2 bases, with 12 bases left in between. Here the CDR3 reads CASSLEPQGTGANVLTF. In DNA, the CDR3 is TGTGCCAGCAGCTTAGAGCCCCAGGGAACTGGGGCCAACGTCCTGACTTTC.

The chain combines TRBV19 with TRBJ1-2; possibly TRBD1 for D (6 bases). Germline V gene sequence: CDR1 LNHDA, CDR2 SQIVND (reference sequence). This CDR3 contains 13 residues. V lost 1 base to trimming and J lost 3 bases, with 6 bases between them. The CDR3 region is CASSIGTDYGYTF. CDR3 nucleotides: TGTGCCAGTAGTATAGGGACAGACTATGGCTACACCTTC.

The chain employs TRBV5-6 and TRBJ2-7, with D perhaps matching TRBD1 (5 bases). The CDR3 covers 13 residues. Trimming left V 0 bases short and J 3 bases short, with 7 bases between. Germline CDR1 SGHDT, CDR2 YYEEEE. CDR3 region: CASSLGGDYEQYF. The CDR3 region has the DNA TGTGCCAGCAGCTTGGGGGGCGACTACGAGCAGTACTTC.

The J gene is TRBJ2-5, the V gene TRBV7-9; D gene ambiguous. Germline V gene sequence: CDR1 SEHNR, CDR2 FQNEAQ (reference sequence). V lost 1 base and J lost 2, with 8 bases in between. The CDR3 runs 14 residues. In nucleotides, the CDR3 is TGTGCCAGCAGCTTAGTTCACAGACAAGAGACCCAGTACTTC. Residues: CASSLVHRQETQYF.

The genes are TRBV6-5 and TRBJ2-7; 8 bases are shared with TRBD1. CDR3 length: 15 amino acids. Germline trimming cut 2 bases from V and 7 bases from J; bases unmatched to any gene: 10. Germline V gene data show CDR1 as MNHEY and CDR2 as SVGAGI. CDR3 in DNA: TGTGCCAGCAGTTACCCCCACAGGGGGGTTGAGGAGCAGTACTTC. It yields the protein CASSYPHRGVEEQYF.

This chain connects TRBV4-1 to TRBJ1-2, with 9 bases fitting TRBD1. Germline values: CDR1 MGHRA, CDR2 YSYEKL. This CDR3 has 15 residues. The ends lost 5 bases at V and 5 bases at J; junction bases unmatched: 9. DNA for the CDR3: TGCGCCAGCAGCTATGGACAGGGGTCGACGTATGGCTACACCTTC. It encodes CASSYGQGSTYGYTF.

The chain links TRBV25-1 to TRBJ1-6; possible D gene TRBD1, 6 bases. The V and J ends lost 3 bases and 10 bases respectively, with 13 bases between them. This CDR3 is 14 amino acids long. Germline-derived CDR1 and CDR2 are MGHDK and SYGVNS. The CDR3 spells CASSDRGIGSPLHF. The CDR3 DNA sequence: TGTGCCAGCAGTGATAGGGGGATTGGATCACCCCTCCACTTT.

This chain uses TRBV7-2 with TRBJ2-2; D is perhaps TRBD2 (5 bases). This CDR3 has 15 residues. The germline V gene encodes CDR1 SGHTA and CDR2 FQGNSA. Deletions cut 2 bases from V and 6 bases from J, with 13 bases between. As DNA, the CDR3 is TGTGCCAGCAGCTTATCCGGGGTTACGTCCGGGGAGCTGTTTTTT. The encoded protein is CASSLSGVTSGELFF.

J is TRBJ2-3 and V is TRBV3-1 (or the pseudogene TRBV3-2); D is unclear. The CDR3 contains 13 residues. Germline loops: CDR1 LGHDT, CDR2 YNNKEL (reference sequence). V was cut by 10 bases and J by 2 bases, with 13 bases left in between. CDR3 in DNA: TGTGCCACCTCGTACGCGCTCACAGATACGCAGTATTTT. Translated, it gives CATSYALTDTQYF.